Listed below are T cell receptor beta chains from one sample, sequenced in a study of blood T cells in healthy people across ages. TCRdb processed the 5' RACE reads anew with MiXCR; each CDR3 protein has one entry. The table records around 1,500,000 distinct CDR3 sequences, roughly 40% of them present only once. The specimen was blood. The receptors shown here come from a woman younger than 35 in good health. Both conserved end residues are trimmed from each CDR3. A D gene is named only where the DNA matches it firmly.

v_call d_call cdr3_aa
TRBV11-2 TRBD1 AISLGDRVVEIQY
TRBV5-1 TRBD1 ASSLQGGASYEQY
TRBV28 NA ASRPTSRYEQY
TRBV5-1 NA ASNELDRYSTEAF
TRBV6-1 NA ATQGQIAYEQY
TRBV27 NA ASSLSSGSSSYNEQF
TRBV6-5 NA ASSSARDFYNEQF
TRBV27 TRBD1 ASSQKDRSPYEQY
TRBV10-3 NA AISDGAGETNNYGYT
TRBV29-1 TRBD2 SVAAGSSYNEQF
TRBV7-8 TRBD1 ASSFGTGAAPSYGYT
TRBV5-1 NA ASSPSGRQETQF
TRBV7-2 NA ASSLVARGVNSPLH
TRBV7-9 TRBD2 ASSSRWPGRGGNNEQY
TRBV20-1 TRBD2 SARPLAGLSDEQY
TRBV10-3 TRBD1 AAGQGDGQPQH
TRBV6-6 NA ASSYRDNSPLH
TRBV7-2 TRBD2 ASSSETSGLAVGAKNIQY